Shown below are 8 T cell receptor beta chains from a single sample sequenced in a study of human T cells and chemical hapten exposure. TCRdb reprocessed the RACE reads via MiXCR and lists one record per CDR3 protein. This table holds around 250,000 distinct CDR3 sequences, about 9.4% found once. Time point noted: pre-sensitization, week 0. Treatment described: therapeutic diphenylcyclopropenone sensitization with weekly scalp DPC. Sample: whole blood, taken in connection with sensitization to the hapten diphenylcyclopropenone (DPC). These receptors were taken from a woman aged 40 to 55 with alopecia areata. Some clones in this sample may be carry-over from other donors' samples.

This clonotype occurred a few times. The V gene is TRBV27, the J gene TRBJ2-1; TRBD2 aligns across 11 bases. Germline V gives CDR1 MNHEY, CDR2 SMNVEV (reference sequence). V trimming: 2 bases; J trimming: 9 bases; junction bases outside the gene matches: 12. CDR3 size: 17 residues. In DNA, the CDR3 is TGTGCCAGCAGTTTAACTAGCGGGAGTCTCGCTCCGGCTGAGCAGTTCTTC. Its translation: CASSLTSGSLAPAEQFF.

The chain is built from TRBV7-2 and TRBJ2-1, with D possibly being TRBD2 (5 bases). The CDR3 runs to 12 residues. Germline V gives CDR1 SGHTA, CDR2 FQGNSA. The V end was cut by 5 bases, the J end by 9 bases, with 11 bases between. The CDR3 DNA reads TGTGCCAGCAGCCGGTCACGGGGTGAGCAGTTCTTC. Encoded protein: CASSRSRGEQFF.

This clonotype was counted at least ten times. V gene TRBV28 combines with J gene TRBJ1-5, with 7 bases identical to TRBD1. Per the germline V gene, CDR1 is MDHEN and CDR2 is SYDVKM. The junction had 8 bases not matched to a gene; V was cut back by 6 bases and J by 6 bases. The CDR3 is 14 amino acids. CDR3 residues: CASRKTGFVQPQHF. In nucleotides, the CDR3 is TGTGCCAGCAGGAAGACAGGGTTTGTTCAGCCCCAGCATTTT.

There are a few counts of this clonotype. The CDR3 sequence is CASSLYTQETQYF. For the CDR3, the DNA is TGTGCCAGCAGCTTATACACACAAGAGACCCAGTACTTC. V usage is TRBV7-3 and J usage is TRBJ2-5; D remains ambiguous. Trimming left V 2 bases short and J 2 bases short, with 6 bases between. CDR3 length: 13 amino acids. Germline V gives CDR1 SGHTA, CDR2 FQGTGA.

This clonotype was counted between two and nine times. The genes are TRBV6-5 and TRBJ1-1; D not resolved. CDR1 is MNHEY and CDR2 is SVGAGI in the germline V gene. The CDR3 has 16 amino acids. Trimming removed 0 bases at V and 1 base at J, with 12 bases between. In DNA, the CDR3 is TGTGCCAGCAGTTACTCCCCGCCGGTTGCGAACACTGAAGCTTTCTTT. Translated: CASSYSPPVANTEAFF.

The J gene is TRBJ1-1, the V gene TRBV7-3; D not resolved. The V gene's germline CDR1 is SGHTA and CDR2 FQGTGA. This CDR3 comprises 12 residues. V lost 4 bases, J lost 7 bases, and 10 bases lay in between. DNA of the CDR3: TGTGCCAGCAGCTCCCGACGGCATGAAGCTTTCTTT. Translation gives CASSSRRHEAFF.

The chain combines TRBV7-8 with TRBJ1-1; D perhaps matches TRBD1 (6 bases). The CDR3 sequence is 14 residues long. V lost 6 bases and J 6 bases, leaving 17 bases between the germline ends. CDR1 SGHVS and CDR2 FQNEAQ come from the germline V gene. CDR3: CASRLTDPGAEAFF. CDR3 coding DNA: TGTGCCAGCAGACTTACCGATCCAGGGGCTGAAGCTTTCTTT.

The sample holds one count of this clonotype. The chain links TRBV4-2 to TRBJ2-3, with 8 bases aligning to TRBD2. CDR1 is LGHNA and CDR2 is YNFKEQ in the germline V gene. Trimming at V came to 3 bases and at J to 1 base, leaving 6 bases not matched to a gene. This CDR3 region has 16 residues. The CDR3 loop is CASSHREGERTDTQYF. In DNA form, the CDR3 reads TGTGCCAGCAGCCACCGGGAGGGCGAACGCACAGATACGCAGTATTTT.